Listed below are T cell receptor beta chains from one sample, sequenced in a study of CD8+ T cells in alopecia areata. Assay used: immunoSEQ multiplex PCR; TCRdb lists only in-frame clones, some missing. The sample lists 200,000 to 250,000 clones; over 40% were seen once. Material: CD4+ T cells sorted from blood, obtained at roughly week 38, from a patient treated with tofacitinib. The receptors come from a human donor with alopecia areata. The CDR3 runs from the conserved cysteine through the conserved F or W. A D gene is named only where the DNA matches it firmly. Size values are once, few and many counts, or a class for expanded clones, and some rows have none.

abundance	v_gene	j_gene	d_gene	CDR3nt	CDR3aa
.	TRBV28	TRBJ2-3	.	TGTGCCAGCAGTCCCGAGGGAGATACGCAGTATTTT	CASSPEGDTQYF
few	TRBV9	TRBJ2-3	TRBD1	TGTGCCAGCAGCGCACGCGAGGGGGCTTCGACAGATACGCAGTATTTT	CASSAREGASTDTQYF
many	TRBV4-1	TRBJ2-5	.	TGCGCCAGCAGCCAAGACACCGGATACGCGGCCCAGTACTTC	CASSQDTGYAAQYF
.	TRBV5-1	TRBJ2-3	TRBD1	TGCGCCAGCGCACCGGGACAGAACACAGATACGCAGTATTTT	CASAPGQNTDTQYF
.	TRBV4-3	TRBJ2-7	TRBD2	TGCGCCAGCAGCCAAGTTGGGACTAGAGGCCTCGAGCAGTACTTC	CASSQVGTRGLEQYF
few	TRBV7-2	TRBJ2-5	.	TGTGCCAGCAGCTTAGGGACCAGCCGCCAAGAGACCCAGTACTTC	CASSLGTSRQETQYF
few	TRBV29-1	TRBJ1-2	.	TGCAGCGTTGAAGGTGTGGTCGGGGGTGGCTACACCTTC	CSVEGVVGGGYTF
.	TRBV27	TRBJ2-7	TRBD1	TGTGCCAGCAGTCGTGCATGGGACAGAGTCTACGAGCAGTACTTC	CASSRAWDRVYEQYF
.	TRBV19	TRBJ1-5	.	TGTGCCAGTAGGGGTGCCCCGGGAGCCCAGCATTTT	CASRGAPGAQHF
.	TRBV4-3	TRBJ2-2	.	TGCGCCAGCAGCCAAGGTTCCGGGGAGCTGTTTTTT	CASSQGSGELFF
.	TRBV11-2	TRBJ2-7	.	TGTGCCAGCAGCTTAGTGTTCCTCAGGGGCGAGCAGTACTTC	CASSLVFLRGEQYF
.	TRBV30	TRBJ1-2	TRBD1	TGTGCCTGGAGTGAGGGGACAGGGAATAGCTACACCTTC	CAWSEGTGNSYTF
.	TRBV2	TRBJ2-7	.	TGTGCCAGCAGTGAATTGGGAACTGGAGAGCAGTACTTC	CASSELGTGEQYF
.	TRBV29-1	TRBJ2-2	.	TGCAGCGTTGACGGCCTTTACACCGGGGAGCTGTTTTTT	CSVDGLYTGELFF
.	TRBV2	TRBJ2-3	.	TGTGCCAGACAAAGTGGGGAGAGCACAGATACGCAGTATTTT	CARQSGESTDTQYF
few	TRBV9	TRBJ1-2	.	TGTGCCAGCAGCAACTCAATCAGGGGACGCTATGGCTACACCTTC	CASSNSIRGRYGYTF
.	TRBV28	TRBJ2-5	.	TGTGCCAGCGTTGGTGTAGGGAGTTGGCAGACCCAGTACTTC	CASVGVGSWQTQYF
.	TRBV5-1	TRBJ2-7	TRBD1	TGCGCCAGCAGCCCCCCCCGGACAGGGGGTGACGAGCAGTACTTC	CASSPPRTGGDEQYF
once	TRBV27	TRBJ2-2	.	TGTGCCAGCAGTCGGCCCGACAGGACCAACACCGGGGAGCTGTTTTTT	CASSRPDRTNTGELFF
.	TRBV30	TRBJ1-5	TRBD1	TGTGCCTGGAGTGTACGCGACAGGGGTATAAGCGATCAGCCCCAGCATTTT	CAWSVRDRGISDQPQHF
.	TRBV2	TRBJ2-4	.	TGTGCCAGCAGTGACAAAGCGGCAGCCAAAAACATTCAGTACTTC	CASSDKAAAKNIQYF
.	TRBV5-4	TRBJ2-7	.	TGTGCCAGCAGCTTGGGCGGGATTGGGGATCACGAGCAGTACTTC	CASSLGGIGDHEQYF
.	TRBV30	TRBJ1-5	TRBD1	TGTGCCTGGAGTGCCCGACAGGGGAATCAGCCCCAGCATTTT	CAWSARQGNQPQHF
few	TRBV7-2	TRBJ2-1	TRBD2	TGTGCCAGCAGCTCGAAGGGACTAGCGGGAGGGATACCCTACAATGAGCAGTTCTTC	CASSSKGLAGGIPYNEQFF
.	TRBV30	TRBJ1-5	.	TGTGCCTGGAGTGTACGGGACAATCAGCCCCAGCATTTT	CAWSVRDNQPQHF
.	TRBV6-6	TRBJ2-7	TRBD2	TGTGCCAGCAGTTACTCGACAAGCGGGAGCCGACACGAGCAGTACTTC	CASSYSTSGSRHEQYF
.	TRBV19	TRBJ2-1	.	TGTGCCAGCTCTCCCTGGGCAGCGGATTACTACAATGAGCAGTTCTTC	CASSPWAADYYNEQFF
.	TRBV27	TRBJ2-7	.	TGTGCCAGCAGGGGGGCAGGGAATCACGAGCAGTACTTC	CASRGAGNHEQYF
.	TRBV2	TRBJ2-7	TRBD1	TGTGCCACAGCCCGGGCCGGGACAGGGTCCTACGAGCAGTACTTC	CATARAGTGSYEQYF
.	TRBV30	TRBJ2-1	TRBD1	TGTGCCTGGAGCGGAACAGGGGTCTCCTACAATGAGCAGTTCTTC	CAWSGTGVSYNEQFF
.	TRBV2	TRBJ1-2	.	TGTGCCAGCAGTCAAAAAGCGGATCAAGGCGGCTACACCTTC	CASSQKADQGGYTF
few	TRBV30	TRBJ2-2	.	TGTGCCTGGGTACCCAGGGGTACCGGGGAGCTGTTTTTT	CAWVPRGTGELFF
.	TRBV29-1	TRBJ1-1	TRBD1	TGCAGCGTTGAAGGTTGGGCAGGGGGGTACACTGAAGCTTTCTTT	CSVEGWAGGYTEAFF
few	TRBV5-1	TRBJ2-7	.	TGCGCCAGCAGCGAAACGGTCTACGAGCAGTACTTC	CASSETVYEQYF
.	TRBV23-1	TRBJ2-4	.	TGCGCCAGCAGTCAATCGGACGAGGACATTCAGTACTTC	CASSQSDEDIQYF
.	TRBV5-4	TRBJ2-3	.	TGTGCCAGCAGCTCCGGGAGTAGCGCGGCAAGTACGCAGTATTTT	CASSSGSSAASTQYF
.	TRBV7-9	TRBJ2-3	.	TGTGCCAGCAGCTTAACGACCACAGATACGCAGTATTTT	CASSLTTTDTQYF
.	TRBV30	TRBJ1-3	.	TGTGCCTGGAGTGTCGGGGAGCTCCGGGGAAACACCATATATTTT	CAWSVGELRGNTIYF
few	TRBV6-5	TRBJ2-5	.	TGTGCCAGCAGTCCGATCTTATACCAAGAGACCCAGTACTTC	CASSPILYQETQYF
.	TRBV4-1	TRBJ2-7	.	TGCGCCAGCAGCCTACGCGAGGGCTACTCCTACGAGCAGTACTTC	CASSLREGYSYEQYF
.	TRBV6-5	TRBJ2-2	.	TGTGCCAGCTCAAGAGGCGGGTTCGGCACCGGGGAGCTGTTTTTT	CASSRGGFGTGELFF
many	TRBV5-1	TRBJ2-2	TRBD2	TGCGCCAGCAGCCCGGCGAGCGGGAGGCTCACCGGGGAGCTGTTTTTT	CASSPASGRLTGELFF
.	TRBV7-2	TRBJ2-5	.	TGTGCCAGCAGCCTGGGAACTAGAAGAGAGACCCAGTACTTC	CASSLGTRRETQYF
.	TRBV4-3	TRBJ1-1	.	TGCGCCAGCAGCCGTCAGGGAATGAACACTGAAGCTTTCTTT	CASSRQGMNTEAFF
.	TRBV30	TRBJ1-5	TRBD1	TGTGCCTGGAGTGTAACAGGGGGAGGTCAGCCCCAGCATTTT	CAWSVTGGGQPQHF
.	TRBV19	TRBJ2-3	.	TGTGCCAGTACCCCCACCGGAACAGATACGCAGTATTTT	CASTPTGTDTQYF
few	TRBV5-1	TRBJ2-7	.	TGCGCCAGCAGCTTGGCGGTTAGCGACTACGAGCAGTACTTC	CASSLAVSDYEQYF
few	TRBV30	TRBJ2-1	.	TGTGCCTGGACCTCGTACAATGAGCAGTTCTTC	CAWTSYNEQFF
many	TRBV7-2	TRBJ1-5	.	TGTGCCAGCAGAATGGAGGGTGGGAATCAGCCCCAGCATTTT	CASRMEGGNQPQHF
.	TRBV5-1	TRBJ2-2	.	TGCGCCAGCAGCTTGAGGAGGCGGGGCGGGACGAACACCGGGGAGCTGTTTTTT	CASSLRRRGGTNTGELFF
.	TRBV7-2	TRBJ2-5	TRBD1	TGTGCCAGCAGCTTGCCCTGGGACAGGGTAGGAGAGGAGACCCAGTACTTC	CASSLPWDRVGEETQYF
.	TRBV10-3	TRBJ2-3	TRBD2	TGTGCCATCAGTGTTCTAGCGGGAGGGGCAGATACGCAGTATTTT	CAISVLAGGADTQYF
few	TRBV6-5	TRBJ1-4	.	TGTGCCAGCAGTTACTCGGGGGAGGTGTTCGAAAAACTGTTTTTT	CASSYSGEVFEKLFF